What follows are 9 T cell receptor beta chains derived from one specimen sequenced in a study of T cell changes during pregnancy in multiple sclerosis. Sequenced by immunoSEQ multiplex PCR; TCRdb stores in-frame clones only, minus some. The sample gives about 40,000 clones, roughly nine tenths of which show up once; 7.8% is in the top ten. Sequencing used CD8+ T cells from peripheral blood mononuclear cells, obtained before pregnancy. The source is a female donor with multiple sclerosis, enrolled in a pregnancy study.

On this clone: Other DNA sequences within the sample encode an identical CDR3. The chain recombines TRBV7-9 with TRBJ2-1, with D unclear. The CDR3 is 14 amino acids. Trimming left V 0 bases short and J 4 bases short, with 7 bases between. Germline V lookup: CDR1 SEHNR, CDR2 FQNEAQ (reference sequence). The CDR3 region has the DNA TGTGCCAGCAGCTTAGCGGGCACTTACAATGAGCAGTTCTTC. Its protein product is CASSLAGTYNEQFF.

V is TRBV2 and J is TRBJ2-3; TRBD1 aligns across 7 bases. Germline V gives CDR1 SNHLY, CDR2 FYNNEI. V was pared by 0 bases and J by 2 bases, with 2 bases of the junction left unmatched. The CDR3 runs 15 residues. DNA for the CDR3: TGTGCCAGCAGTGAAGCGCAGGGGGACACAGATACGCAGTATTTT. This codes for CASSEAQGDTDTQYF.

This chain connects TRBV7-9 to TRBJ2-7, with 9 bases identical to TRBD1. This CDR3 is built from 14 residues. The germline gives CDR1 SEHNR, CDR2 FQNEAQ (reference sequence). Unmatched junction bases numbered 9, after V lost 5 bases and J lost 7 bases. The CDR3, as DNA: TGTGCCAGCAGCACGGGACAGGGTCCATATGAGCAGTACTTC. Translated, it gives CASSTGQGPYEQYF.

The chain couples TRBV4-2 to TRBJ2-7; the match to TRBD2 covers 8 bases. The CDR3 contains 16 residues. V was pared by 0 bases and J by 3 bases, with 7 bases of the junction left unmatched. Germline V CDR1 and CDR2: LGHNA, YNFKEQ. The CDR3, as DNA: TGTGCCAGCAGCCAAGATTGGGCTAGCGGGCACTACGAGCAGTACTTC. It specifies CASSQDWASGHYEQYF.

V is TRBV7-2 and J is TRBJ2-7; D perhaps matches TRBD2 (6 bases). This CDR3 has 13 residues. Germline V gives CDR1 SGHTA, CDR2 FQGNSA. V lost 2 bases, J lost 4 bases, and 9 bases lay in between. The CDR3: CASSLLGGYEQYF. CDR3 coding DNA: TGTGCCAGCAGCTTATTGGGGGGTTACGAGCAGTACTTC.

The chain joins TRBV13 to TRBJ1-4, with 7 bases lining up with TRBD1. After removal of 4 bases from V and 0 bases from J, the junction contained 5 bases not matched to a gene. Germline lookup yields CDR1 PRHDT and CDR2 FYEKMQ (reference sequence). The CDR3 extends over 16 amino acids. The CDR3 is CASSSGTDPTNEKLFF. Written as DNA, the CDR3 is TGTGCCAGCAGCTCCGGGACAGACCCAACTAATGAAAAACTGTTTTTT.

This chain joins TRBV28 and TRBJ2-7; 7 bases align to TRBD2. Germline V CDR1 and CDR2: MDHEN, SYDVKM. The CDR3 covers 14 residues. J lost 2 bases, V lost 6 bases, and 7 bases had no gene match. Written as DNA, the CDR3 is TGTGCCAGCAGACCGCCGGGGGGTACCTACGAGCAGTACTTC. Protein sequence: CASRPPGGTYEQYF.

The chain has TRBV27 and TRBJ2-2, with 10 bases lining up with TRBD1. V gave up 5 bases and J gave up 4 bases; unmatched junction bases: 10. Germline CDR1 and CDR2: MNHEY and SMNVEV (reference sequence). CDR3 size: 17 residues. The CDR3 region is CASSLLRTGGPTGELFF. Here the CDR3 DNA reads TGTGCCAGCAGTCTACTTCGGACAGGGGGACCCACCGGGGAGCTGTTTTTT.

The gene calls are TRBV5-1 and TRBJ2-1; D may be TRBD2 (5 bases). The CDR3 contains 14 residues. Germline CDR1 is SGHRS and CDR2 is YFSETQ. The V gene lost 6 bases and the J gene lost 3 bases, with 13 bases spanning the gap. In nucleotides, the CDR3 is TGCGCCAGCACCCCGGACTCGAGCTACAATGAGCAGTTCTTC. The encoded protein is CASTPDSSYNEQFF.